The 30 T cell receptor beta chains in this list originate from one sample, sequenced in a study of T cell responses to AZD1222 COVID-19 vaccine. Profiled with immunoSEQ multiplex PCR; TCRdb holds only in-frame clones, not every one. The sample has more than 90,000 clones, about 88% seen once; the top ten hold roughly 3.8%. This sample comprised peripheral blood, obtained 28 days after the second AZD1222 dose. The receptors shown here come from an adult who received the AZD1222 COVID-19 vaccine.

This clone has a single count. The gene calls are TRBV18 and TRBJ1-5; D is undetermined. There are 13 residues in the CDR3. The germline V and J ends were trimmed by 2 bases and 4 bases, with 6 bases remaining between them. Germline V gene lookup returns CDR1 KGHSH and CDR2 LQKENI. CDR3 residues: CASSPGQNQPQHF. CDR3 nucleotides: TGTGCCAGCTCACCAGGGCAGAATCAGCCCCAGCATTTT.

The J gene is TRBJ1-1, the V gene TRBV3-1 (or the pseudogene TRBV3-2); D gene uncertain. Per the germline V gene, CDR1 is LGHDT and CDR2 is YNNKEL (reference sequence). The V and J ends lost 3 bases and 4 bases respectively, with 9 bases between them. This CDR3 is 13 amino acids long. The CDR3 nucleotides are TGTGCCAGCAGCCAGGGGTGGAGCACTGAAGCTTTCTTT. Residues: CASSQGWSTEAFF.

The rearrangement joins TRBV5-6 to TRBJ2-7; D gene uncertain. Per the germline V gene, CDR1 is SGHDT and CDR2 is YYEEEE. This CDR3 spans 14 amino acids. V lost 0 bases, J lost 1 base, and 8 bases lay in between. The CDR3 sequence is CASSLVGTSYEQYF. Written as DNA, the CDR3 is TGTGCCAGCAGCTTGGTAGGTACTTCCTACGAGCAGTACTTC.

The chain joins TRBV6-2 or TRBV6-3 to TRBJ1-2; D is unresolved. The CDR3 covers 15 residues. Germline CDR1 is MNHEY and CDR2 is SVGEGT. V was trimmed by 0 bases and J by 0 bases, leaving 8 bases between them. The CDR3 nucleotides are TGTGCCAGCAGTTACTCAGGGAGACCTAACTATGGCTACACCTTC. This encodes CASSYSGRPNYGYTF.

The chain is built from TRBV14 and TRBJ1-2, with a possible D match to TRBD1 (5 bases). V gave up 0 bases and J gave up 8 bases, with 16 bases separating them. This CDR3 has 15 residues. Germline V gene sequence: CDR1 SGHDN, CDR2 FVKESK. This chain's CDR3 is CASSQDWSRVHGYTF. CDR3 coding DNA: TGTGCCAGCAGCCAAGATTGGTCCAGGGTGCACGGCTACACCTTC.

This chain connects TRBV4-3 to TRBJ2-6; a weak D match, TRBD2 (6 bases). The germline V gene has CDR1 LGHNA and CDR2 YSLEER. V gave up 0 bases and J gave up 4 bases, with 13 bases separating them. The CDR3 consists of 17 residues. CDR3: CASSQDGGIGGANVLTF. The CDR3, as DNA: TGCGCCAGCAGCCAAGATGGGGGGATTGGAGGGGCCAACGTCCTGACTTTC.

The V and J genes are TRBV7-9 and TRBJ1-4, with TRBD1 matching 9 bases. This CDR3 has 19 amino acids. Germline values: CDR1 SEHNR, CDR2 FQNEAQ (reference sequence). Losses at the gene ends were 4 bases for V and 8 bases for J; bases not matched to a gene: 20. In DNA form, the CDR3 reads TGTGCCAGCAGCTGTTGGGGAATAACAAGGGACAGGGTGAGCGAAAAACTGTTTTTT. Translation: CASSCWGITRDRVSEKLFF.

This chain joins TRBV6-4 and TRBJ2-3; D may be TRBD2 (6 bases). Germline lookup yields CDR1 MRHNA and CDR2 SNTAGT. V shed 2 bases and J shed 0 bases, with 6 bases lying between them. This CDR3 has 14 amino acids. The CDR3 loop is CASSDAGSTDTQYF. The CDR3 DNA is TGTGCCAGCAGTGACGCGGGGAGCACAGATACGCAGTATTTT.

The chain employs TRBV28 and TRBJ1-1, with 7 bases identical to TRBD1. The CDR3 contains 12 residues. The germline V gene encodes CDR1 MDHEN and CDR2 SYDVKM. V was clipped by 6 bases and J by 7 bases; unmatched bases: 5. This CDR3 is CASSPQGNEAFF. CDR3 nucleotides: TGTGCCAGCAGCCCACAGGGGAATGAAGCTTTCTTT. Complete variable domain (other parts from reference TRBV28 and TRBJ1-1): DVKVTQSSRYLVKRTGEKVFLECVQDMDHENMFWYRQDPGLGLRLIYFSYDVKMKEKGDIPEGYSVSREKKERFSLILESASTNQTSMYLCASSPQGNEAFFGQGTRLTVV.

This clone was detected only once. The chain links TRBV5-4 to TRBJ2-1, with D tentatively TRBD1 (7 bases). Germline loops: CDR1 SGHNT, CDR2 YYREEE (reference sequence). Trimming took off 0 bases at V and 10 bases at J, with 11 bases between the two ends. The CDR3 consists of 13 residues. The CDR3 reads CASSLEGAGEQFF. CDR3 nucleotides: TGTGCCAGCAGCTTGGAGGGGGCGGGAGAGCAGTTCTTC.

This chain joins TRBV6-5 and TRBJ2-7; 9 bases map to TRBD2. J lost 6 bases, V lost 4 bases, and 7 bases had no gene match. This CDR3 is 14 amino acids long. The V gene's germline CDR1 is MNHEY and CDR2 SVGAGI. CDR3 sequence reads: CASSLAGDPSEQYF. The CDR3 nucleotides are TGTGCCAGCAGTTTAGCGGGAGATCCGTCCGAGCAGTACTTC.

This chain uses TRBV5-6 with TRBJ2-7; D is uncertain. CDR1 is SGHDT, CDR2 YYEEEE, per germline. The CDR3 is made up of 14 amino acids. Trimming pared 3 bases from V and 2 bases from J, leaving 12 bases between. CDR3 loop: CASSSHGLTYEQYF. The CDR3 nucleotides are TGTGCCAGCAGCTCCCATGGGCTCACCTACGAGCAGTACTTC.

This chain uses TRBV6-1 with TRBJ2-1; TRBD2 is a possible D gene (7 bases). Trimming cost V 2 bases and J 9 bases, with 17 bases left between them. Germline lookup yields CDR1 MNHNS and CDR2 SASEGT. The CDR3 extends over 15 amino acids. The CDR3 region is CASSEIWRGRGEQFF. CDR3 sequence (DNA): TGTGCCAGCAGTGAAATTTGGCGGGGGCGGGGTGAGCAGTTCTTC.

V usage is TRBV19 and J usage is TRBJ1-1; unclear D gene. The CDR3 sequence is 15 residues long. Germline assignment: CDR1 LNHDA and CDR2 SQIVND (reference sequence). Between the trimmed V and J ends, which lost 1 base and 4 bases, there was a span of 13 bases. CDR3 protein: CASSIGWSASTEAFF. DNA for the CDR3: TGTGCCAGTAGTATAGGCTGGAGTGCTTCCACTGAAGCTTTCTTT.

J is TRBJ1-2 and V is TRBV30; TRBD1 might be the D (6 bases). The V and J ends lost 4 bases and 4 bases respectively, with 13 bases between them. Germline V gene lookup returns CDR1 GTSNPN and CDR2 SVGIG (reference sequence). The CDR3 covers 13 residues. As DNA, the CDR3 is TGTGCCTGGAAGGGGGGACTCGGCTATGGCTACACCTTC. Its protein product is CAWKGGLGYGYTF.

The chain uses TRBV30 and TRBJ1-2; possible D gene TRBD1, 6 bases. Germline V gene sequence: CDR1 GTSNPN, CDR2 SVGIG (reference sequence). Trimming took off 4 bases at V and 7 bases at J, with 13 bases between the two ends. The CDR3 consists of 12 residues. The CDR3 reads CAWKGEGLGYTF. The CDR3 DNA reads TGTGCCTGGAAGGGGGAGGGCCTTGGCTACACCTTC. The full variable domain, completed using reference TRBV30 and TRBJ1-2, is SQTIHQWPATLVQPVGSPLSLECTVEGTSNPNLYWYRQAAGRGLQLLFYSVGIGQISSEVPQNLSASRPQDRQFILSSKKLLLSDSGFYLCAWKGEGLGYTFGSGTRLTVV.

The CDR3 reads CACGGVNYGYTF. The CDR3 DNA is TGTGCCTGCGGCGGAGTTAACTATGGCTACACCTTC. The chain is built from TRBV28 and TRBJ1-2; D gene ambiguous. Germline V gene sequence: CDR1 MDHEN, CDR2 SYDVKM. There are 12 residues in the CDR3. V lost 11 bases and J lost 1, with 11 bases in between.

This rearrangement joins TRBV12-3 or TRBV12-4 to TRBJ1-1, with D unresolved. The germline V and J ends were trimmed by 6 bases and 1 base, with 6 bases remaining between them. The CDR3 has 12 residues. The CDR3 is CASRWGNTEAFF. The CDR3 DNA follows: TGTGCCAGCAGGTGGGGGAACACTGAAGCTTTCTTT.

The chain uses TRBV5-6 and TRBJ1-4; 10 positions agree with TRBD1. This CDR3 has 14 residues. The junction had 3 bases not matched to a gene; V was cut back by 3 bases and J by 7 bases. Germline values: CDR1 SGHDT, CDR2 YYEEEE. The CDR3 nucleotides are TGTGCCAGCAGCTGGGGGACAGGGGTTGAAAAACTGTTTTTT. Protein: CASSWGTGVEKLFF. Full variable domain (outside the CDR3, taken from reference TRBV5-6 and TRBJ1-4): DAGVTQSPTHLIKTRGQQVTLRCSPKSGHDTVSWYQQALGQGPQFIFQYYEEEERQRGNFPDRFSGHQFPNYSSELNVNALLLGDSALYLCASSWGTGVEKLFFGSGTQLSVL.

This chain joins TRBV7-2 and TRBJ1-6; D remains unclear. V was shortened by 1 base and J by 16 bases, with 20 bases between the two germline ends. Looked up from germline, CDR1 is SGHTA and CDR2 is FQGNSA. The CDR3 length is 15 residues. The CDR3 DNA reads as TGTGCCAGCAGCTTAGTATCCGGCTCTGGGCGAAGGCTCCACTTT. Protein: CASSLVSGSGRRLHF.

DNA of the CDR3: TGTGCCAGCAGCTTGGGGACAGGGGCAATATCCTACGAGCAGTACTTC. The encoded protein is CASSLGTGAISYEQYF. The gene calls are TRBV7-2 and TRBJ2-7; 10 bases agree with TRBD1. The CDR3 contains 16 residues. V gave up 3 bases and J gave up 1 base; unmatched junction bases: 6. Per germline, CDR1 SGHTA and CDR2 FQGNSA.

This rearrangement joins TRBV28 to TRBJ1-6; 7 bases match TRBD1. Per the germline V gene, CDR1 is MDHEN and CDR2 is SYDVKM. This CDR3 is built from 17 residues. V was pared by 5 bases and J by 5 bases, with 12 bases of the junction left unmatched. The CDR3 bases are TGTGCCAGCAGTCCCCCCGGGGGCAGGGGGGATAATTCACCCCTCCACTTT. Translating gives CASSPPGGRGDNSPLHF. The whole variable domain, remainder taken from reference TRBV28 and TRBJ1-6, is DVKVTQSSRYLVKRTGEKVFLECVQDMDHENMFWYRQDPGLGLRLIYFSYDVKMKEKGDIPEGYSVSREKKERFSLILESASTNQTSMYLCASSPPGGRGDNSPLHFGNGTRLTVT.

The chain recombines TRBV12-3 or TRBV12-4 with TRBJ1-2, with D perhaps TRBD1 (6 bases). The V end lost 1 base, the J end lost 7 bases, and 10 bases lay between the germline ends. The CDR3 consists of 13 residues. CDR3 sequence (DNA): TGTGCCAGCAGTTTAGTTGGGGGCGGTGGCTACACCTTC. Protein: CASSLVGGGGYTF.

The chain recombines TRBV11-1 with TRBJ2-7; 7 positions agree with TRBD1. Trimming removed 5 bases from V and 5 bases from J; junction bases left unmatched: 15. The CDR3 is 16 residues long. Germline lookup yields CDR1 SGHAT and CDR2 FQDESV (reference sequence). CDR3 residues: CASSPLPRQGFNEQYF. The CDR3 DNA follows: TGTGCCAGCAGCCCTCTCCCGAGACAGGGTTTTAACGAGCAGTACTTC.

V gene TRBV7-3 combines with J gene TRBJ2-7; either TRBD1 or TRBD2 may fit D (5 bases each). Germline CDR1 is SGHTA and CDR2 is FQGTGA. The V gene lost 2 bases and the J gene lost 6 bases, with 17 bases spanning the gap. CDR3 length equals 15 residues. The CDR3: CASSLVGEWLGEQYF. Written as DNA, the CDR3 is TGTGCCAGCAGCTTAGTGGGGGAGTGGCTAGGCGAGCAGTACTTC.

This chain uses TRBV4-3 with TRBJ1-4; 9 nucleotides align to TRBD1. With 5 bases clipped from V and 6 bases from J, the junction kept 7 bases outside the gene matches. The germline V gene has CDR1 LGHNA and CDR2 YSLEER. This CDR3 is 15 amino acids long. CDR3 protein: CASSYGRDRDEKLFF. DNA for the CDR3: TGCGCCAGCAGCTATGGAAGGGACAGGGATGAAAAACTGTTTTTT.

The chain is built from TRBV19 and TRBJ2-7, with 8 bases lining up with TRBD2. This CDR3 is 15 amino acids long. The trim removed 4 bases at V and 5 bases at J, leaving 10 bases unmatched. Germline CDR1 and CDR2: LNHDA and SQIVND (reference sequence). Here the CDR3 reads CASSTTKLAGNEQYF. In DNA, the CDR3 is TGTGCCAGTAGTACAACCAAATTAGCGGGGAACGAGCAGTACTTC. The full variable domain, rest sourced from reference TRBV19 and TRBJ2-7, is DGGITQSPKYLFRKEGQNVTLSCEQNLNHDAMYWYRQDPGQGLRLIYYSQIVNDFQKGDIAEGYSVSREKKESFPLTVTSAQKNPTAFYLCASSTTKLAGNEQYFGPGTRLTVT.

This clone was seen only once. The J gene is TRBJ1-1, the V gene TRBV9; D gene unclear. The V end was cut by 4 bases, the J end by 0 bases, with 16 bases between. The CDR3 is made up of 16 amino acids. Germline assignment: CDR1 SGDLS and CDR2 YYNGEE. In DNA form, the CDR3 reads TGTGCCAGCAGCTCCCTCCGGGCGATCATGAACACTGAAGCTTTCTTT. It specifies CASSSLRAIMNTEAFF.

This chain joins TRBV9 and TRBJ1-5; D is perhaps TRBD1 (6 bases). The germline CDR1 and CDR2 sequences are SGDLS and YYNGEE. This CDR3 has 15 amino acids. V gave up 3 bases and J gave up 0 bases, with 10 bases separating them. The DNA of the CDR3 is TGTGCCAGCAGCGAGGGGGGGAATAGCAATCAGCCCCAGCATTTT. Translating it yields CASSEGGNSNQPQHF.

In nucleotides, the CDR3 is TGTGCCACCGGAGAACTATCGAACACCGGGGAGCTGTTTTTT. It codes for CATGELSNTGELFF. The J gene is TRBJ2-2, the V gene TRBV24-1; D unclear. The CDR3 has 14 amino acids. From germline, CDR1 is KGHDR and CDR2 SFDVKD. The germline V and J ends were trimmed by 9 bases and 0 bases, with 10 bases remaining between them.